Each of the 18 T cell receptor beta chains below was sequenced from the same sample in a study of cytomegalovirus exposure and HLA in healthy donors. The PCR made use of 60 Vbeta and 13 Jbeta primers. The data were produced by immunoSEQ multiplex PCR, yet TCRdb's version contains in-frame clones alone and is incomplete. The repertoire consists of over 120,000 clones, with 70% occurring once and the leading ten covering 2% to 2.5%. Sequencing was performed on PBMCs. The source is a woman aged 55-69 years in good health and CMV-seropositive.

The V call is TRBV10-1, the J call TRBJ2-3; 7 bases match TRBD2. CDR1 is WNHNN, CDR2 SYGVQD, per germline (reference sequence). The CDR3 is 15 residues long. The junction had 5 bases not matched to a gene; V was cut back by 3 bases and J by 2 bases. The CDR3 region is CASSEGTSDTDTQYF. CDR3 DNA sequence: TGCGCCAGCAGTGAAGGAACTAGCGACACAGATACGCAGTATTTT.

This chain connects TRBV11-2 to TRBJ2-3; maybe TRBD2 (6 bases). The V gene's germline CDR1 is SGHAT and CDR2 FQNNGV. The ends were cut back, 0 bases at V and 1 base at J, with 11 bases in the middle. This CDR3 contains 16 residues. The CDR3 reads CASSLEGGKRTDTQYF. CDR3 in DNA: TGTGCCAGCAGCTTAGAGGGCGGGAAACGCACAGATACGCAGTATTTT.

In this sample, this clone turned up a few times. The rearrangement links TRBV5-1 to TRBJ2-7; 9 nucleotides line up with TRBD1. CDR3 size: 14 residues. Germline V gives CDR1 SGHRS, CDR2 YFSETQ. Trimming removed 4 bases from V and 0 bases from J; junction bases left unmatched: 2. CDR3 DNA sequence: TGCGCCAGCAGCCGGGACAGGGCCTCCTACGAGCAGTACTTC. It is translated as CASSRDRASYEQYF.

The table lists this clone with a few counts. The CDR3: CASSFRSKETQYF. CDR3 nucleotide sequence: TGTGCCAGCAGTTTCCGAAGCAAAGAGACCCAGTACTTC. The chain combines TRBV28 with TRBJ2-5; D not certain. The CDR3 sequence is 13 residues long. V lost 3 bases and J 3 bases, leaving 8 bases between the germline ends. Germline loops: CDR1 MDHEN, CDR2 SYDVKM.

This chain joins TRBV25-1 and TRBJ1-6; D not resolved. The V and J ends lost 3 bases and 8 bases respectively, with 5 bases between them. The CDR3 sequence is 12 residues long. The V gene's germline CDR1 is MGHDK and CDR2 SYGVNS. Written as DNA, the CDR3 is TGTGCCAGCAGTGACAGTTATTCACCCCTCCACTTT. Its protein is CASSDSYSPLHF.

This clone was seen a few times. The V call is TRBV28, the J call TRBJ2-5; 10 nucleotides agree with TRBD2. Germline loops: CDR1 MDHEN, CDR2 SYDVKM. The CDR3 spans 15 residues. V was clipped by 5 bases and J by 2 bases; unmatched bases: 5. Written as DNA, the CDR3 is TGTGCCAGCAGTCCCCTAGCGGGAGCTCAAGAGACCCAGTACTTC. This encodes CASSPLAGAQETQYF.

This clone showed up just once. This chain links TRBV7-9 with TRBJ1-1; D call uncertain. CDR1 is SEHNR and CDR2 is FQNEAQ in the germline V gene (reference sequence). Trimming pared 4 bases from V and 3 bases from J, leaving 18 bases between. The CDR3 contains 16 residues. CDR3 residues: CASSYLTGYQDTEAFF. CDR3 nucleotide sequence: TGTGCCAGCAGCTACTTGACGGGGTACCAGGACACTGAAGCTTTCTTT. The variable domain in full, completed from reference TRBV7-9 and TRBJ1-1, reads DTGVSQNPRHKITKRGQNVTFRCDPISEHNRLYWYRQTLGQGPEFLTYFQNEAQLEKSRLLSDRFSAERPKGSFSTLEIQRTEQGDSAMYLCASSYLTGYQDTEAFFGQGTRLTVV.

The chain joins TRBV5-8 to TRBJ2-3; 8 bases agree with TRBD2. CDR1 is SGHTS and CDR2 is YDEGEE in the germline V gene. The CDR3 runs 15 residues. The J segment lost 1 base and the V segment lost 0 bases, leaving 1 base of the junction unmatched. The DNA for the CDR3 is TGTGCCAGCAGCTTGGGAGCGGGAGGCACAGATACGCAGTATTTT. This translates into CASSLGAGGTDTQYF.

The J gene is TRBJ1-1, the V gene TRBV27, with D possibly matching TRBD1 (6 bases). Looked up from germline, CDR1 is MNHEY and CDR2 is SMNVEV (reference sequence). The CDR3 contains 14 residues. V was pared by 4 bases and J by 5 bases, with 14 bases between. CDR3: CASSYRVGGTEAFF. In nucleotides, the CDR3 is TGTGCCAGCAGTTACAGGGTAGGTGGGACTGAAGCTTTCTTT.

The chain recombines TRBV10-3 with TRBJ1-2, with TRBD1 as a possible D gene (6 bases). The V end lost 0 bases, the J end lost 5 bases, and 10 bases lay between the germline ends. This CDR3 is 14 amino acids long. CDR1 ENHRY and CDR2 SYGVKD come from the germline V gene. In DNA, the CDR3 is TGTGCCATCAGTGAGTCGGCAGGGACATATGGCTACACCTTC. It encodes CAISESAGTYGYTF.

This sequence joins TRBV7-8 and TRBJ2-3; 12 nucleotides align to TRBD2. This CDR3 spans 16 amino acids. The ends lost 4 bases at V and 2 bases at J; junction bases unmatched: 4. The V gene's germline CDR1 is SGHVS and CDR2 FQNEAQ. The CDR3 DNA reads as TGTGCCAGCAGCTCCCTAGCGGGAGGGGTCACAGATACGCAGTATTTT. Translating it yields CASSSLAGGVTDTQYF.

CDR3 residues: CASSHMTGGIYGYTF. The CDR3 DNA sequence: TGTGCCAGCAGCCACATGACAGGGGGCATCTATGGCTACACCTTC. This chain uses TRBV5-6 with TRBJ1-2; TRBD1 aligns across 10 bases. The CDR3 consists of 15 residues. V lost 4 bases and J lost 4; bases outside the gene matches: 7. Germline CDR1 and CDR2: SGHDT and YYEEEE.

The chain carries TRBV6-1 and TRBJ1-2, with a weak D call TRBD1 (6 bases). This CDR3 comprises 14 residues. Trimming took off 3 bases at V and 5 bases at J, with 13 bases between the two ends. CDR1 is MNHNS, CDR2 SASEGT, per germline. CDR3 protein: CASSDVLQGYGYTF. The CDR3 nucleotides read TGTGCCAGCAGTGATGTGTTACAGGGTTATGGCTACACCTTC.

The CDR3, as DNA: TGTGCCAGCAGTCCCTCGATGACAGCCCCAGGAGGCTACACCTTC. As protein: CASSPSMTAPGGYTF. The gene calls are TRBV6-1 and TRBJ1-2; possible D gene TRBD1, 5 bases. Trimming left V 5 bases short and J 8 bases short, with 21 bases between. The CDR3 is 15 amino acids. CDR1 and CDR2 from the germline V gene are MNHNS and SASEGT.

The chain carries TRBV6-1 and TRBJ1-2; D may be TRBD1 (5 bases). Trimming took 6 bases from V and 4 from J, leaving 12 bases between them. This CDR3 is 13 amino acids long. The V gene's germline CDR1 is MNHNS and CDR2 SASEGT. The CDR3 region is CASRSQVLYGYTF. The DNA of the CDR3 is TGTGCCAGCAGATCACAGGTGCTCTATGGCTACACCTTC.

The chain recombines TRBV19 with TRBJ1-1, with unresolved D. CDR1 and CDR2 (germline): LNHDA, SQIVND (reference sequence). The CDR3 length is 12 residues. Trimming shortened V by 4 bases and J by 7 bases, and 10 bases separated the two germline ends. CDR3: CASSTSGSEAFF. The CDR3 nucleotides read TGTGCCAGTAGTACTTCCGGGAGTGAAGCTTTCTTT.

The V gene is TRBV5-1, the J gene TRBJ2-7; no clear D gene. The V gene lost 2 bases and the J gene lost 6 bases, with 18 bases spanning the gap. This CDR3 region has 15 residues. Germline CDR1 and CDR2: SGHRS and YFSETQ. The CDR3 region is CASSLSPTSRSEQYF. Here the CDR3 DNA reads TGCGCCAGCAGCTTATCCCCGACGAGCCGGAGCGAGCAGTACTTC.

This clone turned up a few times. The V and J genes are TRBV11-2 and TRBJ2-2; D unclear. The CDR3 consists of 16 residues. Trimming left V 0 bases short and J 1 base short, with 9 bases between. Germline assignment: CDR1 SGHAT and CDR2 FQNNGV. CDR3 sequence reads: CASSLDNPGNTGELFF. The CDR3 nucleotides read TGTGCCAGCAGCTTAGATAATCCGGGGAACACCGGGGAGCTGTTTTTT.